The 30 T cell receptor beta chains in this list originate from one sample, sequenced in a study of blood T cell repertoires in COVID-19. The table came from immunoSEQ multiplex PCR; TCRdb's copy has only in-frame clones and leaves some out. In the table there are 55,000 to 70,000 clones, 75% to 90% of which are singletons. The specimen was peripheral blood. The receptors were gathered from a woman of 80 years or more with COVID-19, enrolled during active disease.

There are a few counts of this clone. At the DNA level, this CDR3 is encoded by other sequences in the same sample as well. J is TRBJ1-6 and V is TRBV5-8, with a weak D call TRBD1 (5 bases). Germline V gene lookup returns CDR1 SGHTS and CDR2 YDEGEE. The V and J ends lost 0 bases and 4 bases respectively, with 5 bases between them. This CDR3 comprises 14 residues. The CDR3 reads CASSLGQYNSPLHF. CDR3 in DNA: TGTGCCAGCAGCTTGGGACAGTATAATTCACCCCTCCACTTT.

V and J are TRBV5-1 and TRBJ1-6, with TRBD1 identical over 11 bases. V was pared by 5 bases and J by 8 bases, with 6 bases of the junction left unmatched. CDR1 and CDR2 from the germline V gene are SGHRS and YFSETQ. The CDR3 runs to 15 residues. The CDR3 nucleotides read TGCGCCAGCAGTACCCGGACAGGGGGCGATTCACCCCTCCACTTT. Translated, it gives CASSTRTGGDSPLHF.

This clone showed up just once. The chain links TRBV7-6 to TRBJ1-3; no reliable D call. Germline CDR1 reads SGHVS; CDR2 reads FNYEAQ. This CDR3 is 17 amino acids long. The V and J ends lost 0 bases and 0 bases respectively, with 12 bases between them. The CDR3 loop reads CASSLAVTPSSGNTIYF. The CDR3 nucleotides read TGTGCCAGCAGCTTAGCGGTGACACCCAGCTCTGGAAACACCATATATTTT.

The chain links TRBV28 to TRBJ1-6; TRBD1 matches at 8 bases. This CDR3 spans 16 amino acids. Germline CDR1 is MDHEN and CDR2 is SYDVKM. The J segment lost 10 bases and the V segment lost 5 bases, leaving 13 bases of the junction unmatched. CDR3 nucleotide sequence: TGTGCCAGCAGTACACCCAACGGACAGGGAGGCTCACCCCTCCACTTT. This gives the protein CASSTPNGQGGSPLHF.

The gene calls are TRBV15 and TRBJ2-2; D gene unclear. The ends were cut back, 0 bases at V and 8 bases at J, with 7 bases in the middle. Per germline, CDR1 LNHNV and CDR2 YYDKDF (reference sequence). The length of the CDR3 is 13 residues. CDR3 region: CATSRDSRGELFF. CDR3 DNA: TGTGCCACCAGCAGAGATTCGCGGGGGGAGCTGTTTTTT.

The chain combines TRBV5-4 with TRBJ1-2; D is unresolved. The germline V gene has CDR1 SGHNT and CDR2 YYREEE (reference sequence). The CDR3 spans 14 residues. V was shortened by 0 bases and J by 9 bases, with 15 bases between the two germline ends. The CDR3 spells CASSLEYGTKSYTF. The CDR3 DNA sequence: TGTGCCAGCAGCTTGGAATATGGCACGAAGAGCTACACCTTC.

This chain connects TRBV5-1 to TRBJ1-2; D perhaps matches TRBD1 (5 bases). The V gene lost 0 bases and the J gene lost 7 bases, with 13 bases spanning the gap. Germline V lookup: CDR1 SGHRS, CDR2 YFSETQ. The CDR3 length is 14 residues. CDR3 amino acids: CASSLDTGTGGYTF. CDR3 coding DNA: TGCGCCAGCAGCTTGGATACAGGAACTGGTGGCTACACCTTC. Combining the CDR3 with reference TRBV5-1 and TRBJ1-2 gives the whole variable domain KAGVTQTPRYLIKTRGQQVTLSCSPISGHRSVSWYQQTPGQGLQFLFEYFSETQRNKGNFPGRFSGRQFSNSRSEMNVSTLELGDSALYLCASSLDTGTGGYTFGSGTRLTVV.

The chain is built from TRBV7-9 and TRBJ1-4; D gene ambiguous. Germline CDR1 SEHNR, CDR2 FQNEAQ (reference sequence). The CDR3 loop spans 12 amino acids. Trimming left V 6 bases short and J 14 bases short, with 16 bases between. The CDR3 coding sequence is TGTGCCAGCAGGAGGACTGGTGTTAGTCTGTTTTTT. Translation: CASRRTGVSLFF.

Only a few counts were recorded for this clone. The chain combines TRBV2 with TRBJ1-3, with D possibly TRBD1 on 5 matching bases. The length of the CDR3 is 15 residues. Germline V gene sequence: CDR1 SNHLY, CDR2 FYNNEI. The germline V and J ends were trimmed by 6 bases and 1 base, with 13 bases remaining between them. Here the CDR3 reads CASRPQGNSGNTIYF. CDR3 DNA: TGTGCCAGCAGGCCCCAGGGTAATTCTGGAAACACCATATATTTT.

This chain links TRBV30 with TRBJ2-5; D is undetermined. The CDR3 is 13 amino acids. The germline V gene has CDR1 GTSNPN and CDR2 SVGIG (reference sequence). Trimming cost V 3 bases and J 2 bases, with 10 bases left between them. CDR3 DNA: TGTGCCTGGAGCCTTGCCCTACAAGAGACCCAGTACTTC. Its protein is CAWSLALQETQYF.

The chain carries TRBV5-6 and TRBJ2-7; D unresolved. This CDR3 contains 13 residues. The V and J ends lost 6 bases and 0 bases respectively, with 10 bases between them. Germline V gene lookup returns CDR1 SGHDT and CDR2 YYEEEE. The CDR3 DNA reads TGTGCCAGCACCAGACCTAGCTCCTACGAGCAGTACTTC. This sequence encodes CASTRPSSYEQYF.

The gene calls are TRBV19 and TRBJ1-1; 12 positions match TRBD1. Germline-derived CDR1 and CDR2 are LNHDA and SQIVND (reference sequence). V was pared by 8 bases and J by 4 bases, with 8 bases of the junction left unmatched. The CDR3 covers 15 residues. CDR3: CASGGTGGAGTEAFF. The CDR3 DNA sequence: TGTGCCAGTGGGGGGACAGGGGGCGCAGGCACTGAAGCTTTCTTT.

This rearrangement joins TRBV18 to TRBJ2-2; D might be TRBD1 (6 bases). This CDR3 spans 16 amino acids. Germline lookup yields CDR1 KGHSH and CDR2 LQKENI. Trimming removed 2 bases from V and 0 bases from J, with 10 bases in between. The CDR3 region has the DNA TGTGCCAGCTCACCAGACAGGACAGCGAACACCGGGGAGCTGTTTTTT. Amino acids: CASSPDRTANTGELFF.

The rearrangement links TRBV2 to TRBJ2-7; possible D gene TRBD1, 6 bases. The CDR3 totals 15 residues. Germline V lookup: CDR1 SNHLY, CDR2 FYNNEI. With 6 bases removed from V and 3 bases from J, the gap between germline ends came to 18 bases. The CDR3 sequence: CASSQDRLSRYEQYF. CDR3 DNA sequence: TGTGCCAGCAGCCAAGACAGGTTATCCCGCTACGAGCAGTACTTC.

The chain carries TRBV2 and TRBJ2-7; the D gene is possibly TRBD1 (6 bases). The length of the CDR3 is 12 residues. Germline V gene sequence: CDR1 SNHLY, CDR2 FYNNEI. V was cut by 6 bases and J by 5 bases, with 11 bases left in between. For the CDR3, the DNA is TGTGCCAGCAGGGGGTCAGGGGACGAGCAGTACTTC. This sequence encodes CASRGSGDEQYF.

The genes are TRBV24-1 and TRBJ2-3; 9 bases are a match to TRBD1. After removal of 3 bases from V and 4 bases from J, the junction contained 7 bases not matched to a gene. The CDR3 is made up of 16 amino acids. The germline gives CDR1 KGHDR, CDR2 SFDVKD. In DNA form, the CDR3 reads TGTGCCACCAGTGATGGGGGACAGGGTCTTTCAGATACGCAGTATTTT. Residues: CATSDGGQGLSDTQYF.

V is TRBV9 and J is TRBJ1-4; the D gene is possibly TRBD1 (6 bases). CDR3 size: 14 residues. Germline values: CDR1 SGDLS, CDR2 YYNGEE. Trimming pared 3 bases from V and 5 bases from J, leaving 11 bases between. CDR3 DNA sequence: TGTGCCAGCAGCGCACAGGGCGGGAATGAAAAACTGTTTTTT. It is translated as CASSAQGGNEKLFF.

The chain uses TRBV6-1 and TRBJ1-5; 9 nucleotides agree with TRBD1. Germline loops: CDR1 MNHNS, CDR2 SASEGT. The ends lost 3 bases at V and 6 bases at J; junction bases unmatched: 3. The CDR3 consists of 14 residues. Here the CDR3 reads CASSDGTGFQPQHF. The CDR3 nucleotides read TGTGCCAGCAGTGATGGGACAGGGTTTCAGCCCCAGCATTTT.

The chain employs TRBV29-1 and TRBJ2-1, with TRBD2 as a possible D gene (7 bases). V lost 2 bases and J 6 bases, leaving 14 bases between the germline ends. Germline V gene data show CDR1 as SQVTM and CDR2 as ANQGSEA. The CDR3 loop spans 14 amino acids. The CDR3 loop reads CSVEKAGALNEQFF. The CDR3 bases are TGCAGCGTTGAAAAGGCGGGGGCCCTCAATGAGCAGTTCTTC.

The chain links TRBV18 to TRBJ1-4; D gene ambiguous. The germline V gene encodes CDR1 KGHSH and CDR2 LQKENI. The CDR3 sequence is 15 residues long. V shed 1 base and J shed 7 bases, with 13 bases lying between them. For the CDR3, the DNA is TGTGCCAGCTCACCACGGGCTGGTTTTAGTGAAAAACTGTTTTTT. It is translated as CASSPRAGFSEKLFF. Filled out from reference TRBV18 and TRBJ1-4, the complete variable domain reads NAGVMQNPRHLVRRRGQEARLRCSPMKGHSHVYWYRQLPEEGLKFMVYLQKENIIDESGMPKERFSAEFPKEGPSILRIQQVVRGDSAAYFCASSPRAGFSEKLFFGSGTQLSVL.

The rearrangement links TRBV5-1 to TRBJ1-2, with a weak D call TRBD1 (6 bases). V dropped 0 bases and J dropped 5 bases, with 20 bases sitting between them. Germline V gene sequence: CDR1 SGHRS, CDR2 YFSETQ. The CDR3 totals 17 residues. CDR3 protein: CASSLAAVSRGHYGYTF. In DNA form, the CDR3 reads TGCGCCAGCAGCTTGGCCGCCGTCTCAAGGGGACATTATGGCTACACCTTC.

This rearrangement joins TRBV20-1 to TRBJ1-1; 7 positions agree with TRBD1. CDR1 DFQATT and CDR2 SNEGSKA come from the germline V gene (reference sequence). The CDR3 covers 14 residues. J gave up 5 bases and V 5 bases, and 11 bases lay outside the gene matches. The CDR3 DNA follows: TGCAGTGCTGGTGGGACACAGGGGACGACTGAAGCTTTCTTT. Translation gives CSAGGTQGTTEAFF.

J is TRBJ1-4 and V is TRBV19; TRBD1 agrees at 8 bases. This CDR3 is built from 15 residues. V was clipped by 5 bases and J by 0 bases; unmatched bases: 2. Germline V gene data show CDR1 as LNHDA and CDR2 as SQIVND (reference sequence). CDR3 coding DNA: TGTGCCAGTAGTCTACAGGGGGCAACTAATGAAAAACTGTTTTTT. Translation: CASSLQGATNEKLFF. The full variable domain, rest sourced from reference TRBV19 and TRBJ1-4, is DGGITQSPKYLFRKEGQNVTLSCEQNLNHDAMYWYRQDPGQGLRLIYYSQIVNDFQKGDIAEGYSVSREKKESFPLTVTSAQKNPTAFYLCASSLQGATNEKLFFGSGTQLSVL.

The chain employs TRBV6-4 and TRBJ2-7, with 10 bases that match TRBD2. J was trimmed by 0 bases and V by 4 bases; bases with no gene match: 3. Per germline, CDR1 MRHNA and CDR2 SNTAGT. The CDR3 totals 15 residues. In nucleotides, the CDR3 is TGTGCCAGCAGTGTACTAGCGGGGAGCTCCTACGAGCAGTACTTC. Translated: CASSVLAGSSYEQYF.

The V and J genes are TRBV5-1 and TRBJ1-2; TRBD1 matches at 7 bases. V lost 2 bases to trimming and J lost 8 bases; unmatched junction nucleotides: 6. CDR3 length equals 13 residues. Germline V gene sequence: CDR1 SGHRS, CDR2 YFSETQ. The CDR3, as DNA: TGCGCCAGCAGCTTCCGGGACAGCAAGGGCTACACCTTC. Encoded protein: CASSFRDSKGYTF.

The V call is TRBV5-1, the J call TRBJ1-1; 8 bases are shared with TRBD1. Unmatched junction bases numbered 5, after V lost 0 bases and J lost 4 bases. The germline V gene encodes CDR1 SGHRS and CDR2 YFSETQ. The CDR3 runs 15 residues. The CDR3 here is CASSLADRAGTEAFF. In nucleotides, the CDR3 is TGCGCCAGCAGCTTGGCGGACAGGGCCGGCACTGAAGCTTTCTTT.

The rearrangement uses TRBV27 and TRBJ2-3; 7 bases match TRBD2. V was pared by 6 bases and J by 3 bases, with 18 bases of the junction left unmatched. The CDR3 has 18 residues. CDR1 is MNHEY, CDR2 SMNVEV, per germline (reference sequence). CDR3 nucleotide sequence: TGTGCCAGCAGGCCTTGGGGGGGGTCAAAAGAACCTACAGATACGCAGTATTTT. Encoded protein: CASRPWGGSKEPTDTQYF.

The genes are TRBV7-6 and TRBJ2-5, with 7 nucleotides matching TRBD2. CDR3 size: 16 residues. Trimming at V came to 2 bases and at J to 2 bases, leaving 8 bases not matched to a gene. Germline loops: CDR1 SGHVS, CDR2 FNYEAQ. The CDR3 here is CASSLQAGTTQETQYF. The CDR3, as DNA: TGTGCCAGCAGCTTACAAGCCGGGACTACACAAGAGACCCAGTACTTC.

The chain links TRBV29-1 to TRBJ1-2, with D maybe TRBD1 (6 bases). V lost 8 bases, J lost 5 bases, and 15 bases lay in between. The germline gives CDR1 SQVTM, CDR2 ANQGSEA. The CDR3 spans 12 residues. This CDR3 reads CSTWGGVYGYTF. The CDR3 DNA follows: TGCAGCACGTGGGGGGGCGTTTATGGCTACACCTTC.

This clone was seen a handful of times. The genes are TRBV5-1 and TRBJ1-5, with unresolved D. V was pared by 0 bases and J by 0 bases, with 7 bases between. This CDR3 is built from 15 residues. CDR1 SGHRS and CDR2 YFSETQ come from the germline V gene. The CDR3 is CASSLAGDSNQPQHF. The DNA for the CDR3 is TGCGCCAGCAGCTTGGCCGGGGATAGCAATCAGCCCCAGCATTTT.